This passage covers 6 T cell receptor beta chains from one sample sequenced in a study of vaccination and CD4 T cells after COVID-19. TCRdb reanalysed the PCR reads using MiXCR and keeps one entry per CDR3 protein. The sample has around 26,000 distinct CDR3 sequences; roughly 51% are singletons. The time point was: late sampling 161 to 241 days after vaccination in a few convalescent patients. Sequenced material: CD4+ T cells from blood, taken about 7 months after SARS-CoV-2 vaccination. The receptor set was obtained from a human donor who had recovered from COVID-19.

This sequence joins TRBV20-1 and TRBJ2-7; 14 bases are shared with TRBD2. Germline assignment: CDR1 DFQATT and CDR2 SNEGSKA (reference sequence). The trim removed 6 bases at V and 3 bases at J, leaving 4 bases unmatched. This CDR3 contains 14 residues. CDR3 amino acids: CSAPGTSGSYEQYF. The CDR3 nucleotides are TGCAGTGCCCCAGGGACTAGCGGGAGCTACGAGCAGTACTTC.

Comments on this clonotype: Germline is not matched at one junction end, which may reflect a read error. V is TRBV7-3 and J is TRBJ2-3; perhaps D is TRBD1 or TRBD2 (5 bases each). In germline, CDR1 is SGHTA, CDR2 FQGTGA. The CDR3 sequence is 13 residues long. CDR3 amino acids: CASSPRGPVGALF. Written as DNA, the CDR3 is TGTGCCAGCAGCCCCCGGGGCCCGGTTGGGGCCCTTTTT. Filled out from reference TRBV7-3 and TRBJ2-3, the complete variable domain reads GAGVSQTPSNKVTEKGKYVELRCDPISGHTALYWYRQSLGQGPEFLIYFQGTGAADDSGLPNDRFFAVRPEGSVSTLKIQRTERGDSAVYLCASSPRGPVGALFGPGTRLTVL.

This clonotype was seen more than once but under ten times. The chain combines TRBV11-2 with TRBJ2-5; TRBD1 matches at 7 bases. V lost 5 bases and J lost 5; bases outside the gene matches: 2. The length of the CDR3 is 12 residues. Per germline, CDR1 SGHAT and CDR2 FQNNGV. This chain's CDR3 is CASSRQGETQYF. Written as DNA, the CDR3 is TGTGCCAGCAGCCGACAGGGTGAGACCCAGTACTTC.

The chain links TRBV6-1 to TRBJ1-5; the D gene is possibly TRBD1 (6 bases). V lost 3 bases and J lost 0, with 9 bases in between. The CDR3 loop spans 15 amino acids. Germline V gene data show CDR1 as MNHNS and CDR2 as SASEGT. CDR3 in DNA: TGTGCCAGCAGTGAGAGGGGGTATAGCAATCAGCCCCAGCATTTT. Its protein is CASSERGYSNQPQHF.

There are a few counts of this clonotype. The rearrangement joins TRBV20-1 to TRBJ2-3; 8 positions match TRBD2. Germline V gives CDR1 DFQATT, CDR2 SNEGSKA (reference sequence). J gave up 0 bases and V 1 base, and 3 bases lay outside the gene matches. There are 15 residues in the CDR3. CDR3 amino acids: CSARVSGTSTDTQYF. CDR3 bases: TGCAGTGCTAGAGTTAGCGGGACTAGCACAGATACGCAGTATTTT.

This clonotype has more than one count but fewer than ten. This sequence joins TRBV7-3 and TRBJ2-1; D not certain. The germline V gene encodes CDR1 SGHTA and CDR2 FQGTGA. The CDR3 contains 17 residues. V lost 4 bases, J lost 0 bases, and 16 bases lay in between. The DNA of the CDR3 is TGTGCCAGCAGCTCCAAACGGTACGCAAGCTCCTACAATGAGCAGTTCTTC. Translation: CASSSKRYASSYNEQFF. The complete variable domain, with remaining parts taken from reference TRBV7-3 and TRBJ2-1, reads GAGVSQTPSNKVTEKGKYVELRCDPISGHTALYWYRQSLGQGPEFLIYFQGTGAADDSGLPNDRFFAVRPEGSVSTLKIQRTERGDSAVYLCASSSKRYASSYNEQFFGPGTRLTVL.